A single sample is the source of the 14 T cell receptor beta chains below, sequenced in a study of human T cells and chemical hapten exposure. TCRdb reanalysed the RACE reads using MiXCR and keeps one entry per CDR3 protein. Of about 45,000 distinct CDR3 sequences listed, about 4.8% were seen once; the top ten hold roughly 5.8%. As to time point: healthy volunteer bleed at 2 weeks. Unfractionated whole blood yielded the extracted total RNA. The sequencing input was whole blood. The source is a human donor in good health. Some clones in this sample may be carry-over from other donors' samples.

V gene TRBV13 combines with J gene TRBJ2-7, with 9 bases aligning to TRBD1. This CDR3 has 16 residues. CDR1 PRHDT and CDR2 FYEKMQ come from the germline V gene (reference sequence). With 2 bases clipped from V and 3 bases from J, the junction kept 8 bases outside the gene matches. CDR3 coding DNA: TGTGCCAGCAGCTTAACCGGGACAGGGAGGAACTACGAGCAGTACTTC. It is translated as CASSLTGTGRNYEQYF.

The table lists this clonotype with many counts. The gene calls are TRBV20-1 and TRBJ2-7; D is perhaps TRBD1 (5 bases). V lost 1 base, J lost 3 bases, and 7 bases lay in between. Per the germline V gene, CDR1 is DFQATT and CDR2 is SNEGSKA (reference sequence). The CDR3 has 12 amino acids. CDR3 sequence: CSARGGRYEQYF. The CDR3 DNA reads as TGCAGTGCTAGAGGGGGCCGCTACGAGCAGTACTTC.

The chain links TRBV20-1 to TRBJ2-1; D perhaps matches TRBD2 (5 bases). Trimming shortened V by 0 bases and J by 6 bases, and 12 bases separated the two germline ends. Germline V gene sequence: CDR1 DFQATT, CDR2 SNEGSKA (reference sequence). This CDR3 is built from 14 residues. The chain's CDR3 is CSARDRVRGNEQFF. CDR3 nucleotides: TGCAGTGCTAGAGATCGGGTACGGGGCAATGAGCAGTTCTTC.

This clonotype was seen many times. The rearrangement joins TRBV5-1 to TRBJ2-1; 7 bases are shared with TRBD2. This CDR3 is 17 amino acids long. Germline values: CDR1 SGHRS, CDR2 YFSETQ. V lost 0 bases and J lost 6; bases outside the gene matches: 12. The CDR3: CASSLERGGLASNEQFF. The CDR3 DNA reads TGCGCCAGCAGCTTGGAACGCGGGGGACTTGCCTCCAATGAGCAGTTCTTC.

The genes are TRBV5-1 and TRBJ1-2; 7 bases match TRBD1. Germline CDR1 and CDR2: SGHRS and YFSETQ. The J segment lost 13 bases and the V segment lost 0 bases, leaving 9 bases of the junction unmatched. The CDR3 contains 13 residues. In nucleotides, the CDR3 is TGCGCCAGCAGCTTGGAAGGGGGCGCCGTTCCCACCTTC. Amino acid sequence: CASSLEGGAVPTF.

This chain links TRBV28 with TRBJ1-5; no clear D. The CDR3 runs 13 residues. Germline V gene lookup returns CDR1 MDHEN and CDR2 SYDVKM. Trimming removed 5 bases at V and 6 bases at J, with 11 bases between. The CDR3 is CASSPTVSQPQHF. In nucleotides, the CDR3 is TGTGCCAGCAGTCCAACGGTGAGTCAGCCCCAGCATTTT.

Ten or more counts support this clonotype. The chain joins TRBV29-1 to TRBJ2-7, with 8 bases lining up with TRBD1. Germline values: CDR1 SQVTM, CDR2 ANQGSEA. The junction had 10 bases not matched to a gene; V was cut back by 4 bases and J by 5 bases. The CDR3 totals 14 residues. The CDR3 DNA is TGCAGCGTTGGTCCCGGACAGGGTACCCACGAGCAGTACTTC. It codes for CSVGPGQGTHEQYF.

The rearrangement joins TRBV30 to TRBJ2-2; TRBD1 aligns across 8 bases. The CDR3 is 16 amino acids. Trimming took 1 base from V and 4 from J; bases not matched to a gene: 8. From germline, CDR1 is GTSNPN and CDR2 SVGIG (reference sequence). The CDR3 DNA is TGTGCCTGGAGTGCCTCCAGGGGGCAGGGCACCGGGGAGCTGTTTTTT. It translates to CAWSASRGQGTGELFF.

In this sample, this clonotype turned up many times. The genes are TRBV7-9 and TRBJ2-7; the match to TRBD1 covers 7 bases. This CDR3 is built from 13 residues. Trimming removed 4 bases from V and 3 bases from J; junction bases left unmatched: 3. The germline V gene has CDR1 SEHNR and CDR2 FQNEAQ (reference sequence). In nucleotides, the CDR3 is TGTGCCAGCAGCTCGGGACAGCTCTACGAGCAGTACTTC. Its protein product is CASSSGQLYEQYF. The entire variable domain, with the rest obtained from reference TRBV7-9 and TRBJ2-7, is as follows: DTGVSQNPRHKITKRGQNVTFRCDPISEHNRLYWYRQTLGQGPEFLTYFQNEAQLEKSRLLSDRFSAERPKGSFSTLEIQRTEQGDSAMYLCASSSGQLYEQYFGPGTRLTVT.

This clonotype was observed at least ten times. CDR3 residues: CASSPLRDLGSYNEQFF. CDR3 coding DNA: TGTGCCAGCAGTCCCCTCCGCGATCTAGGTTCCTACAATGAGCAGTTCTTC. The rearrangement joins TRBV27 to TRBJ2-1; no clear D. V was pared by 5 bases and J by 1 base, with 18 bases between. This CDR3 comprises 17 residues. Germline V gives CDR1 MNHEY, CDR2 SMNVEV (reference sequence).

This clonotype was seen ten or more times. The chain carries TRBV27 and TRBJ2-2; D not resolved. The CDR3 runs to 12 residues. Per the germline V gene, CDR1 is MNHEY and CDR2 is SMNVEV (reference sequence). Trimming shortened V by 2 bases and J by 4 bases, and 2 bases separated the two germline ends. The CDR3 DNA follows: TGTGCCAGCAGTTTACTCACCGGGGAGCTGTTTTTT. It is translated as CASSLLTGELFF.

At least ten counts were recorded for this clonotype. The chain couples TRBV6-2 or TRBV6-3 to TRBJ1-5; D gene ambiguous. The germline V gene has CDR1 MNHEY and CDR2 SVGEGT. V dropped 2 bases and J dropped 7 bases, with 18 bases sitting between them. The CDR3 totals 16 residues. The CDR3 protein is CASSYLIASSRQPQHF. The CDR3 DNA reads as TGTGCCAGCAGTTACCTCATCGCGTCTTCGAGGCAGCCCCAGCATTTT.

This clonotype was seen repeatedly, ten times or more. The rearrangement joins TRBV10-3 to TRBJ2-5; D ambiguous. Germline V lookup: CDR1 ENHRY, CDR2 SYGVKD. The V and J ends lost 0 bases and 5 bases respectively, with 13 bases between them. The CDR3 loop spans 15 amino acids. CDR3 amino acids: CAISESMSGVETQYF. The CDR3 coding sequence is TGTGCCATCAGTGAGTCGATGTCGGGTGTGGAGACCCAGTACTTC.

This clonotype was found many times. The V gene is TRBV5-1, the J gene TRBJ1-4, with TRBD1 as a possible D gene (5 bases). The CDR3 contains 15 residues. Trimming removed 0 bases at V and 6 bases at J, with 12 bases between. Looked up from germline, CDR1 is SGHRS and CDR2 is YFSETQ. CDR3: CASSLEGPTDEKLFF. The CDR3, as DNA: TGCGCCAGCAGCTTGGAGGGACCTACGGATGAAAAACTGTTTTTT.